One and the same sample provided the 20 T cell receptor beta chains below, sequenced in a study of blood T cell repertoires in COVID-19. Profiling relied on immunoSEQ multiplex PCR, and the TCRdb table lists in-frame clones only, not all of them. Of about 220,000 clones listed, approximately 80% are singletons. The sample comprised PBMCs or T cells enriched from blood (not recorded which). The receptors derive from a woman in her 40s with acute COVID-19.

A few counts support this clone. The chain couples TRBV27 to TRBJ1-1; D remains ambiguous. CDR3 length: 13 residues. Trimming removed 8 bases from V and 1 base from J, with 11 bases in between. Germline CDR1 MNHEY, CDR2 SMNVEV (reference sequence). The CDR3 loop is CASRLRGNTEAFF. CDR3 nucleotides: TGTGCCAGCCGTCTGCGGGGGAACACTGAAGCTTTCTTT.

J is TRBJ2-2 and V is TRBV18; 8 nucleotides match TRBD1. Looked up from germline, CDR1 is KGHSH and CDR2 is LQKENI. CDR3 length: 18 amino acids. The V gene end was trimmed by 3 bases and the J gene end by 1 base; junction bases not matched to a gene: 10. The CDR3, as DNA: TGTGCCAGCTCACCGGGGATACAGGGGGAGTGGAACACCGGGGAGCTGTTTTTT. Translated, it gives CASSPGIQGEWNTGELFF. Together with reference TRBV18 and TRBJ2-2, the CDR3 gives the full variable domain: NAGVMQNPRHLVRRRGQEARLRCSPMKGHSHVYWYRQLPEEGLKFMVYLQKENIIDESGMPKERFSAEFPKEGPSILRIQQVVRGDSAAYFCASSPGIQGEWNTGELFFGEGSRLTVL.

This chain connects TRBV7-3 to TRBJ2-2; D ambiguous. Germline CDR1 reads SGHTA; CDR2 reads FQGTGA. Trimming left V 0 bases short and J 5 bases short, with 7 bases between. The CDR3 has 14 amino acids. CDR3 bases: TGTGCCAGCAGCTTAACTACCGCGACCGGGGAGCTGTTTTTT. As protein: CASSLTTATGELFF. Together with reference TRBV7-3 and TRBJ2-2, the CDR3 gives the full variable domain: GAGVSQTPSNKVTEKGKYVELRCDPISGHTALYWYRQSLGQGPEFLIYFQGTGAADDSGLPNDRFFAVRPEGSVSTLKIQRTERGDSAVYLCASSLTTATGELFFGEGSRLTVL.

This clone has only a few counts. The V call is TRBV18, the J call TRBJ2-7; D not resolved. This CDR3 comprises 15 residues. V lost 2 bases and J 2 bases, leaving 13 bases between the germline ends. Per germline, CDR1 KGHSH and CDR2 LQKENI. The CDR3 DNA is TGTGCCAGCTCACCAAGTAGACCACAGACCTACGAGCAGTACTTC. Amino acid sequence: CASSPSRPQTYEQYF.

In this sample, this clone turned up once. The DNA of the CDR3 is TGTGCCAGCAATTTTGGTTTGGGATTAATAAGGCGGGAGTTGTACAATGAGCAGTTCTTC. This encodes CASNFGLGLIRRELYNEQFF. V is TRBV2 and J is TRBJ2-1; 7 bases line up with TRBD2. V was pared by 7 bases and J by 4 bases, with 25 bases of the junction left unmatched. Germline-derived CDR1 and CDR2 are SNHLY and FYNNEI. The CDR3 covers 20 residues.

The DNA of the CDR3 is TGCGCCAGCAGCACGCGACAGTACAATGAGCAGTTCTTC. Its translation: CASSTRQYNEQFF. J is TRBJ2-1 and V is TRBV5-1, with a weak D call TRBD1 (5 bases). CDR1 and CDR2 (germline): SGHRS, YFSETQ. Trimming cost V 4 bases and J 4 bases, with 9 bases left between them. The CDR3 consists of 13 residues. Filled out from reference TRBV5-1 and TRBJ2-1, the complete variable domain reads KAGVTQTPRYLIKTRGQQVTLSCSPISGHRSVSWYQQTPGQGLQFLFEYFSETQRNKGNFPGRFSGRQFSNSRSEMNVSTLELGDSALYLCASSTRQYNEQFFGPGTRLTVL.

The chain recombines TRBV14 with TRBJ1-1, with D unclear. V dropped 8 bases and J dropped 5 bases, with 6 bases sitting between them. This CDR3 has 10 residues. Germline-derived CDR1 and CDR2 are SGHDN and FVKESK. The CDR3 spells CASQRTEAFF. In nucleotides, the CDR3 is TGTGCCAGCCAGAGGACTGAAGCTTTCTTT.

The chain links TRBV7-2 to TRBJ2-5; 7 positions agree with TRBD1. The CDR3 loop spans 15 amino acids. Germline V CDR1 and CDR2: SGHTA, FQGNSA. The V gene end was trimmed by 4 bases and the J gene end by 5 bases; junction bases not matched to a gene: 10. The CDR3 reads CASSSTGSKLETQYF. The DNA of the CDR3 is TGTGCCAGCAGCTCGACAGGGAGTAAATTGGAGACCCAGTACTTC.

This clone appeared a single time. The chain joins TRBV5-4 to TRBJ1-6; possible D gene TRBD1, 5 bases. CDR1 and CDR2 from the germline V gene are SGHNT and YYREEE (reference sequence). CDR3 size: 14 residues. Deletions cut 1 base from V and 9 bases from J, with 11 bases between. The CDR3 region has the DNA TGTGCCAGCAGCTTGTTTGGGGCCCCTTCACCCCTCCACTTT. Its translation: CASSLFGAPSPLHF.

This chain uses TRBV21-1 with TRBJ2-2; TRBD2, as called in the table, went unchecked against the DNA. TRBV21-1 is an annotated pseudogene. The CDR3 runs to 14 residues. As DNA, the CDR3 is TGTGCCATCGTGTGGGTTAGCGAACACCGGGGAGCTGTTTTT. It specifies CAIVWVSEHRGAVF.

The rearrangement joins TRBV27 to TRBJ2-3, with 12 bases fitting TRBD2. V dropped 4 bases and J dropped 3; count of bases not matched to a gene: 5. The CDR3 consists of 16 residues. The germline CDR1 and CDR2 sequences are MNHEY and SMNVEV (reference sequence). Written as DNA, the CDR3 is TGTGCCAGCAGTTCTAGACTAGCGGGAGTAACAGATACGCAGTATTTT. It encodes CASSSRLAGVTDTQYF.

This chain connects TRBV7-8 to TRBJ1-4; no definite D call. Germline CDR1 SGHVS, CDR2 FQNEAQ. V shed 1 base and J shed 7 bases, with 10 bases lying between them. The length of the CDR3 is 14 residues. In DNA form, the CDR3 reads TGTGCCAGCAGCTTAGGACCTGCGGGTGAAAAACTGTTTTTT. Translation: CASSLGPAGEKLFF.

This clone was counted a single time. The J gene is TRBJ2-1, the V gene TRBV7-2; 9 bases map to TRBD2. The germline CDR1 and CDR2 sequences are SGHTA and FQGNSA. Losses at the gene ends were 2 bases for V and 8 bases for J; bases not matched to a gene: 16. The CDR3 is 18 amino acids. The CDR3 bases are TGTGCCAGCAGCTTAAGGAGTACGGGAGCGGGGGGCAGGGATGAGCAGTTCTTC. Its protein is CASSLRSTGAGGRDEQFF.

The chain combines TRBV29-1 with TRBJ2-1; tentative D call: TRBD1 (6 bases). Trimming removed 7 bases at V and 4 bases at J, with 14 bases between. From germline, CDR1 is SQVTM and CDR2 ANQGSEA. The CDR3 is 13 residues long. CDR3 amino acids: CSAKGTQYNEQFF. For the CDR3, the DNA is TGCAGCGCCAAAGGGACACAATACAATGAGCAGTTCTTC.

This clone came up once. The V gene is TRBV30, the J gene TRBJ2-6; tentatively, D is TRBD2 (5 bases). Trimming cost V 0 bases and J 1 base, with 7 bases left between them. CDR3 size: 15 residues. Germline V gives CDR1 GTSNPN, CDR2 SVGIG (reference sequence). The CDR3 region has the DNA TGTGCCTGGAGTGTACTAGATTCTGGGGCCAACGTCCTGACTTTC. It specifies CAWSVLDSGANVLTF.

This clone was detected ten times or more. J is TRBJ1-5 and V is TRBV5-5; the match to TRBD1 covers 7 bases. Trimming at V came to 2 bases and at J to 5 bases, leaving 19 bases not matched to a gene. CDR3 size: 19 residues. The V gene's germline CDR1 is SGHKS and CDR2 YYEKEE (reference sequence). DNA for the CDR3: TGTGCCAGCAGCTTCGGTTTTTCGTTCGTCAGGGGGTTGGATCAGCCCCAGCATTTT. Translating it yields CASSFGFSFVRGLDQPQHF.

The chain employs TRBV2 and TRBJ1-6, with D possibly being TRBD1 (6 bases). Trimming stripped 2 bases from V and 9 bases from J, with 14 bases between. The CDR3 sequence is 15 residues long. Germline V gives CDR1 SNHLY, CDR2 FYNNEI. This CDR3 is CASSEQGQQRSPLHF. The CDR3 bases are TGTGCCAGCAGTGAACAGGGACAACAGCGTTCACCCCTCCACTTT.

J is TRBJ1-3 and V is TRBV12-3 or TRBV12-4; D may be TRBD1 (5 bases). The CDR3 runs to 13 residues. The V end lost 1 base, the J end lost 5 bases, and 6 bases lay between the germline ends. This CDR3 is CASSLGQRNTIYF. CDR3 DNA sequence: TGTGCCAGCAGTTTAGGACAGCGAAACACCATATATTTT.

The chain uses TRBV27 and TRBJ2-7, with TRBD2 identical over 14 bases. Germline V gives CDR1 MNHEY, CDR2 SMNVEV (reference sequence). V lost 2 bases, J lost 5 bases, and 2 bases stayed unmatched. The CDR3 is 15 amino acids. CDR3 amino acids: CASSLTTSGRDEQYF. In DNA, the CDR3 is TGTGCCAGCAGTTTAACGACTAGCGGGAGGGACGAGCAGTACTTC.

This clone has a single count. The rearrangement joins TRBV5-1 to TRBJ1-1, with D possibly matching TRBD1 (6 bases). Looked up from germline, CDR1 is SGHRS and CDR2 is YFSETQ. The CDR3 is 16 residues long. V dropped 0 bases and J dropped 1 base, with 13 bases sitting between them. In DNA form, the CDR3 reads TGCGCCAGCAGCTTGGAAGGAGCAGGGGCGAACACTGAAGCTTTCTTT. This codes for CASSLEGAGANTEAFF. Looking up the rest from reference TRBV5-1 and TRBJ1-1 gives the full variable domain: KAGVTQTPRYLIKTRGQQVTLSCSPISGHRSVSWYQQTPGQGLQFLFEYFSETQRNKGNFPGRFSGRQFSNSRSEMNVSTLELGDSALYLCASSLEGAGANTEAFFGQGTRLTVV.